A selection of T cell receptor beta chains follows, all from one sample in a study of shared clonotypes between healthy human individuals. The repertoire was sequenced with immunoSEQ multiplex PCR; TCRdb's copy has only in-frame clones and lacks some. This sample has 2 million to 2.5 million clones, with 95% found just once. Sequencing was done on a sample of naive CD4+ T cells sorted from blood. These receptors were taken from a man aged 18 to 29 in good health. Each CDR3 is given with its conserved first and last residue. D genes are given only for firm matches. Clone sizes are given selectively: once, few, many, or a class where the clone is expanded.

d_call j_call v_call clone_size cdr3_aa cdr3_nt
TRBD1 TRBJ1-2 TRBV6-4 . CASRPGQGPGGYTF TGTGCCAGCAGACCTGGACAGGGCCCGGGGGGCTACACCTTC
TRBD1 TRBJ2-1 TRBV5-8 . CASNPSDRNDNEQFF TGTGCCAGCAACCCCTCGGACAGGAACGACAATGAGCAGTTCTTC
. TRBJ1-1 TRBV18 . CASSPRRGSANTEAFF TGTGCCAGCTCACCACGAAGGGGGTCAGCGAACACTGAAGCTTTCTTT
TRBD1 TRBJ1-1 TRBV10-3 . CAIRPGQQNTEAFF TGTGCCATCAGACCGGGACAGCAGAACACTGAAGCTTTCTTT
TRBD2 TRBJ2-1 TRBV7-2 . CASSSSGVHNEQFF TGTGCCAGCAGCTCGAGCGGGGTACACAATGAGCAGTTCTTC
. TRBJ1-3 TRBV7-3 . CASSLTGSGSGNTIYF TGTGCCAGCAGCTTAACTGGCTCCGGGTCTGGAAACACCATATATTTT
. TRBJ2-6 TRBV4-1 . CASSQVLTGANVLTF TGCGCCAGCAGCCAAGTTCTAACTGGGGCCAACGTCCTGACTTTC
. TRBJ2-3 TRBV5-1 . CASSLGQARADTQYF TGCGCCAGCAGCTTGGGACAGGCACGGGCAGATACGCAGTATTTT
. TRBJ1-2 TRBV2 . CASSAEGTAGYTF TGTGCCAGCAGCGCCGAGGGGACCGCCGGCTACACCTTC
TRBD1 TRBJ2-1 TRBV9 . CASSVAGQPNEQFF TGTGCCAGCAGCGTAGCGGGACAGCCCAATGAGCAGTTCTTC
TRBD2 TRBJ2-7 TRBV19 . CASRTTSGSGEQYF TGTGCCAGTAGAACAACTAGCGGGAGTGGCGAGCAGTACTTC
TRBD1 TRBJ1-4 TRBV28 . CASRSQGAGNEKLFF TGTGCCAGCAGGTCCCAGGGGGCGGGGAATGAAAAACTGTTTTTT
. TRBJ2-7 TRBV18 . CASSPLAGPLSYEQYF TGTGCCAGCTCACCACTGGCAGGCCCTCTCTCCTACGAGCAGTACTTC
TRBD2 TRBJ2-5 TRBV11-3 once CASSLGAGVGETQYF TGTGCCAGCAGCTTAGGGGCGGGAGTCGGAGAGACCCAGTACTTC
. TRBJ1-3 TRBV5-1 . CASSQMSSGNTIYF TGCGCCAGCAGCCAGATGAGCTCTGGAAACACCATATATTTT
. TRBJ2-1 TRBV27 . CASSPPPTIVGSNEQFF TGTGCCAGCAGTCCCCCCCCGACTATCGTGGGGTCCAATGAGCAGTTCTTC
. TRBJ2-1 TRBV30 . CAWSVSGSYNEQFF TGTGCCTGGAGTGTAAGCGGGTCTTACAATGAGCAGTTCTTC
. TRBJ1-1 TRBV6-5 once CASSTTGVTEAFF TGTGCCAGCAGTACAACAGGTGTCACTGAAGCTTTCTTT
TRBD1 TRBJ1-5 TRBV2 . CARGTGSENQPQHF TGTGCCAGAGGGACAGGGTCAGAAAATCAGCCCCAGCATTTT
TRBD1 TRBJ2-7 TRBV6-6 . CASSYGGQGAYEQYF TGTGCCAGCAGTTACGGTGGACAGGGGGCGTACGAGCAGTACTTC
TRBD2 TRBJ2-1 TRBV10-2 . CASSESELAGVNEQFF TGCGCCAGCAGTGAGTCGGAACTAGCGGGAGTAAATGAGCAGTTCTTC
TRBD1 TRBJ1-1 TRBV4-2 once CASSQGKGTDNTEAFF TGTGCCAGCAGCCAAGGCAAAGGGACAGATAACACTGAAGCTTTCTTT
. TRBJ1-3 TRBV10-3 . CAISERQGSGNTIYF TGTGCCATCAGTGAGAGGCAGGGCTCTGGAAACACCATATATTTT
TRBD1 TRBJ1-6 TRBV6-1 . CASSEAPGTGVSPLHF TGTGCCAGCAGTGAAGCACCCGGGACAGGGGTGTCACCCCTCCACTTT
. TRBJ1-5 TRBV18 . CASSPGLEGNQPQHF TGTGCCAGCTCACCCGGACTAGAAGGCAATCAGCCCCAGCATTTT
TRBD1 TRBJ2-5 TRBV10-1 . CASSEGTGGGQETQYF TGCGCCAGCAGTGAAGGGACAGGGGGCGGCCAAGAGACCCAGTACTTC
. TRBJ1-6 TRBV5-1 . CASSAGLDNSPLHF TGCGCCAGCAGTGCAGGGCTCGATAATTCACCCCTCCACTTT
. TRBJ2-7 TRBV6-6 once CASSPQGFGGEQYF TGTGCCAGCAGCCCCCAGGGGTTTGGGGGCGAGCAGTACTTC
. TRBJ2-2 TRBV7-2 . CASRGEAGELFF TGTGCCAGCCGAGGGGAGGCCGGGGAGCTGTTTTTT
TRBD2 TRBJ2-7 TRBV2 . CASSEERLAELSEQYF TGTGCCAGCAGTGAAGAGAGACTAGCGGAGCTCTCCGAGCAGTACTTC
TRBD2 TRBJ2-7 TRBV28 . CASTSGGLVTYEQYF TGTGCCAGCACCTCGGGGGGGTTGGTGACCTACGAGCAGTACTTC
TRBD2 TRBJ2-7 TRBV10-3 . CAISESIPGLVLEQYF TGTGCCATCAGTGAGTCTATCCCGGGACTAGTGCTCGAGCAGTACTTC
. TRBJ1-2 TRBV4-1 . CASSQDNSRELANYGYTF TGCGCCAGCAGCCAAGACAACAGCCGTGAGTTAGCTAACTATGGCTACACCTTC
. TRBJ2-7 TRBV11-1 . CASSLEGGTYEQYF TGTGCCAGCAGCTTAGAAGGGGGGACCTACGAGCAGTACTTC
TRBD1 TRBJ2-5 TRBV18 . CASSPPNQGAHETQYF TGTGCCAGCTCACCACCGAACCAGGGGGCGCATGAGACCCAGTACTTC
. TRBJ2-3 TRBV5-1 . CARPQGLSTDTQYF TGCGCCAGACCTCAGGGGCTTAGCACAGATACGCAGTATTTT
TRBD1 TRBJ1-1 TRBV5-6 . CASSSGNRGNTEAFF TGTGCCAGCAGCTCGGGTAACAGGGGGAACACTGAAGCTTTCTTT
TRBD2 TRBJ2-5 TRBV2 . CASSGGLAGIQETQYF TGTGCCAGCAGTGGGGGGCTAGCGGGTATACAAGAGACCCAGTACTTC
. TRBJ2-3 TRBV7-2 . CASSLGLLWDTDTQYF TGTGCCAGCAGCTTAGGTCTCCTGTGGGACACAGATACGCAGTATTTT
TRBD1 TRBJ1-4 TRBV27 once CASSLTGGAGEKLFF TGTGCCAGCAGTTTAACAGGGGGGGCAGGGGAAAAACTGTTTTTT
TRBD1 TRBJ2-7 TRBV18 . CASSRPNRGQVYEQYF TGTGCCAGCTCACGTCCCAACAGGGGGCAGGTCTACGAGCAGTACTTC
TRBD1 TRBJ2-7 TRBV18 . CASSQMTGGLSYEQYF TGTGCCAGCTCACAAATGACAGGGGGCTTGAGCTACGAGCAGTACTTC
. TRBJ2-7 TRBV18 . CASSPTVGSPYEQYF TGTGCCAGCTCTCCCACCGTTGGCAGCCCCTACGAGCAGTACTTC
TRBD1 TRBJ2-7 TRBV19 . CASSIEDRGYEQYF TGTGCCAGTAGTATAGAGGACAGGGGCTACGAGCAGTACTTC
. TRBJ2-2 TRBV27 . CASNPKGYSTGELFF TGTGCCAGCAACCCCAAGGGATATAGCACCGGGGAGCTGTTTTTT
TRBD1 TRBJ2-7 TRBV13 . CASSLIDRGRNEQYF TGTGCCAGCAGCCTTATCGACAGGGGGCGCAACGAGCAGTACTTC
TRBD2 TRBJ2-3 TRBV29-1 . CSAGLEAYTDTQYF TGCAGCGCCGGACTAGAAGCTTATACAGATACGCAGTATTTT
. TRBJ2-1 TRBV7-2 . CASTRESSYNEQFF TGTGCCAGCACCCGGGAGAGCTCCTACAATGAGCAGTTCTTC
. TRBJ2-5 TRBV10-3 . CAISASYAFQETQYF TGTGCCATCAGTGCCTCATATGCATTCCAAGAGACCCAGTACTTC
. TRBJ2-5 TRBV5-4 . CASSLSTGETQYF TGTGCCAGCAGCTTGTCGACTGGAGAGACCCAGTACTTC
. TRBJ1-1 TRBV21-1 . CASNECGTEAFF TGTGCCAGCAACGAATGTGGCACTGAAGCTTTCTTT